The T cell receptor (beta chain) under discussion was sequenced for a study of cytomegalovirus exposure and HLA in healthy donors. Findings and caveats of the study: When a later analysis was performed, an Asian-associated ancestry cluster reportedly had fewer N-insertions than the roughly 630-donor mean. In vitro, three CMV-associated chains proved specific for CMV antigens.

The CDR3 is 14 amino acids. Germline V gene sequence: CDR1 SQVTM, CDR2 ANQGSEA. V lost 2 bases and J lost 0, with 8 bases in between. Donors had nominal health at sampling but likely had unrecorded immune exposures. PCR primers comprised 60 Vbeta and 13 Jbeta primers. Some clones are missing from TCRdb's copy, which holds only in-frame ones; the method was immunoSEQ multiplex PCR. Of around 140,000 clones in the sample, roughly 85% were seen once. This clone was found a few times. Antigen: not known. The J gene is TRBJ1-3, the V gene TRBV29-1; no clear D. Sequenced material: PBMCs. The receptor was derived from a man between 35 and 55 years old in good health and CMV-seronegative. The CDR3 protein is CSVEQSSSGNTIYF. The CDR3 DNA reads TGCAGCGTTGAACAGTCCTCCTCTGGAAACACCATATATTTT.